What follows is one T cell receptor (beta chain) and its context. Its matching antigen is unknown. The PCR made use of 60 Vbeta and 13 Jbeta primers. In the original analysis: The count from a later analysis was tens of millions of unique TCR beta chains, some 9.9 million of them shared. Here immunoSEQ multiplex PCR was the method, and the copy in TCRdb shows in-frame clones only, minus some. V and J calls and clone size are as listed in that table; D and trimming were resolved from the DNA. Of roughly 190,000 clones in the sample, around 79% were seen once. Donors consisted of healthy bone marrow donors. Germline CDR1 reads KGHSH; CDR2 reads LQKENI. CDR3 length: 16 residues. V was clipped by 2 bases and J by 0 bases; unmatched bases: 4. The data stem from a study of cytomegalovirus exposure and HLA in healthy donors. General study findings and limits: What was likely a sequencing artifact was a cluster of highly shared sequence variants. Donors belonging to an Asian-associated ancestry cluster reportedly showed fewer N-insertions in productive TCRs than the approximately 670-donor mean, according to what a later analysis found.

The chain employs TRBV18 and TRBJ2-3; 8 nucleotides align to TRBD2. The sequenced sample consisted of PBMCs. The source of this sequence is a woman younger than 35 in good health and CMV-seronegative. The CDR3 reads CASSPNGGASTDTQYF. The CDR3 DNA is TGTGCCAGCTCACCAAACGGGGGGGCCAGCACAGATACGCAGTATTTT.